This T cell receptor (beta chain) was profiled in a study of Graves' ophthalmopathy and Graves' hyperthyroidism. Study findings and constraints: Blood shared most expanded thyroid clonotypes above 0.001 frequency.

It was on clinical symptoms, serum thyroxine, TRAb, thyroid ultrasound and orbital computed tomography that diagnosis relied. In regard to this clonotype: Its target is unknown. A read error is likely, as this CDR3 ends without the conserved phenylalanine or tryptophan.

The TCR beta CDR3 regions underwent amplification from RNA transcripts. Second-round multiplex PCR followed a first-round RT-PCR using HTBI primers. TCRdb re-analysed the multiplex PCR reads in MiXCR, keeping a single row per CDR3 protein. The sample consists of about 740,000 distinct CDR3 sequences, 40% of them appearing once. This receptor was obtained from an adult man with Graves' ophthalmopathy. The sequenced material came from peripheral blood.

For the CDR3, the DNA is TGCAGTGCTCTGGGGGGCTGGGAGACCCAGTACGTC. This gives the protein CSALGGWETQYV. The V call is TRBV20-1, the J call TRBJ2-5; D tentatively reads TRBD1 or TRBD2 (6 bases each). Germline V lookup: CDR1 DFQATT, CDR2 SNEGSKA (reference sequence). The CDR3 consists of 12 residues. The germline V and J ends were trimmed by 5 bases and 5 bases, with 12 bases remaining between them.